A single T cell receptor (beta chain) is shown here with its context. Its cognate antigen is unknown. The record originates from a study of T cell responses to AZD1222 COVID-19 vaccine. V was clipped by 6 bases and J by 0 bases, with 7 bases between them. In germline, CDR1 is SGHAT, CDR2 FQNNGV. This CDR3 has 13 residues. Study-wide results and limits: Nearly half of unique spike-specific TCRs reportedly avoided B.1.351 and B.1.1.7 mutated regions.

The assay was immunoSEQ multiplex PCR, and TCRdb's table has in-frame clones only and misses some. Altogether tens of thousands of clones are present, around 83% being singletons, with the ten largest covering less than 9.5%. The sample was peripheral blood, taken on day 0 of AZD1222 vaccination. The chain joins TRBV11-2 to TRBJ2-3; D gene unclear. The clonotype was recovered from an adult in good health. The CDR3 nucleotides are TGTGCCAGCAGGCATCCTAGCACAGATACGCAGTATTTT. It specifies CASRHPSTDTQYF.